These T cell receptor beta chains were read from a single sample in a study of T-cell reconstitution after alpha-beta-depleted transplantation in children. TCRdb re-called the PCR reads with MiXCR, one entry per CDR3 protein. The table includes 300,000 or so distinct CDR3 sequences, over 20% detected once. The sequencing here drew on PBMCs, mostly from graft donor cells, taken 180 days after TCRalphabeta/CD19-depleted stem cell transplant. The receptors originated from a male patient aged 10-17 years who had a stem cell transplant for acute lymphoblastic leukemia, so the T cells may come from the graft donor. Both conserved end residues are part of each CDR3. The D gene is left open where the match is weak. The listing skips clone size in some rows; elsewhere it reads once, few, many or a size class.

v_call: TRBV20-1; d_call: .; clone_size: .; j_call: TRBJ1-1; cdr3_nt: TGCAGTGCTAGACCTCCCGGGGGGAGGCCTGAAGCTTTCTTT; cdr3_aa: CSARPPGGRPEAFF
v_call: TRBV11-2; d_call: .; clone_size: .; j_call: TRBJ2-5; cdr3_nt: TGTGCCAGCAGCCACTTTGCTCCTTTTAGGGACCAAGAGACCCAGTACTTC; cdr3_aa: CASSHFAPFRDQETQYF
v_call: TRBV6-1; d_call: .; clone_size: .; j_call: TRBJ2-7; cdr3_nt: TGTGCCAGCAGCCCCCTGCGTCTCCTCTCCTACGAGCAGTACTTC; cdr3_aa: CASSPLRLLSYEQYF
v_call: TRBV6-1; d_call: .; clone_size: .; j_call: TRBJ1-3; cdr3_nt: TGTGCCAGCAGTGAAGTGGACAGCTCTGGAAACACCATATATTTT; cdr3_aa: CASSEVDSSGNTIYF
v_call: TRBV4-1; d_call: TRBD2; clone_size: .; j_call: TRBJ2-3; cdr3_nt: TGCGCCAGCAGCCAACGGACTAGCCTGAGTGGGGATACGCAGTATTTT; cdr3_aa: CASSQRTSLSGDTQYF
v_call: TRBV12-3/TRBV12-4; d_call: .; clone_size: .; j_call: TRBJ2-5; cdr3_nt: TGTGCCAGCAGCCCCTGGACACCAGAGACCCAGTACTTC; cdr3_aa: CASSPWTPETQYF
v_call: TRBV5-1; d_call: .; clone_size: few; j_call: TRBJ2-7; cdr3_nt: TGCGCCAGCAGCCCCTCTGGGCCCCCCGCCTACGAGCAGTACTTC; cdr3_aa: CASSPSGPPAYEQYF
v_call: TRBV29-1; d_call: TRBD2; clone_size: few; j_call: TRBJ2-1; cdr3_nt: TGCAGCGTTGCCCTTCTAGCGGGAGGAAAGAATGAGCAGTTCTTC; cdr3_aa: CSVALLAGGKNEQFF
v_call: TRBV25-1; d_call: .; clone_size: .; j_call: TRBJ2-7; cdr3_nt: TGTGCCAGCAGTGAATTTTACAGGAGCTCCTACGAGCAGTACTTC; cdr3_aa: CASSEFYRSSYEQYF
v_call: TRBV12-3/TRBV12-4; d_call: .; clone_size: .; j_call: TRBJ2-5; cdr3_nt: TGTGCCAGCAGTTCAATCCCCAGGGAAAGGAAGGAGACCCAGTACTTC; cdr3_aa: CASSSIPRERKETQYF
v_call: TRBV3-1; d_call: TRBD1; clone_size: few; j_call: TRBJ2-5; cdr3_nt: TGTGCCAGCAGTCGCAACAGGGGGCATAAAGAGACCCAGTACTTC; cdr3_aa: CASSRNRGHKETQYF
v_call: TRBV20-1; d_call: .; clone_size: .; j_call: TRBJ2-3; cdr3_nt: TGCAGTGACAGGGCCGGACTTCGTGGTACGCAGTATTTT; cdr3_aa: CSDRAGLRGTQYF
v_call: TRBV5-1; d_call: .; clone_size: few; j_call: TRBJ2-5; cdr3_nt: TGCGCCAGCAGCTTGGGGCCAGCGCGGTTCCAAGAGACCCAGTACTTC; cdr3_aa: CASSLGPARFQETQYF
v_call: TRBV29-1; d_call: .; clone_size: many; j_call: TRBJ2-2; cdr3_nt: TGCAGCGTCCCAGCTGCCAACACCGGGGAGCTGTTTTTT; cdr3_aa: CSVPAANTGELFF
v_call: TRBV29-1; d_call: TRBD2; clone_size: many; j_call: TRBJ2-1; cdr3_nt: TGCAGCGTTGAAGGCGGGAGGCAATACAATGAGCAGTTCTTC; cdr3_aa: CSVEGGRQYNEQFF
v_call: TRBV7-2; d_call: .; clone_size: few; j_call: TRBJ2-7; cdr3_nt: TGTGCCAGCAGCGAAGTCGCCCTCTACTACGAGCAGTACTTC; cdr3_aa: CASSEVALYYEQYF
v_call: TRBV12-3/TRBV12-4; d_call: .; clone_size: .; j_call: TRBJ2-5; cdr3_nt: TGTGCCAGCAGGGGTGGTTGGCACAAAGAGACCCAGTACTTC; cdr3_aa: CASRGGWHKETQYF
v_call: TRBV5-1; d_call: .; clone_size: .; j_call: TRBJ2-7; cdr3_nt: TGCGCCAGCAGCTTGGAGCTAGTCCACGAGCAGTACTTC; cdr3_aa: CASSLELVHEQYF
v_call: TRBV11-2; d_call: .; clone_size: .; j_call: TRBJ2-3; cdr3_nt: TGTGCCAGCAGCTTAGTCCTAGCCGCCACAGTCGGAGATACGCAGTATTTT; cdr3_aa: CASSLVLAATVGDTQYF
v_call: TRBV28; d_call: TRBD2; clone_size: once; j_call: TRBJ2-5; cdr3_nt: TGTGCCAGCAGTTGGGGCCCCGGGACTACCTGGGGACAGACCCAGTACTTC; cdr3_aa: CASSWGPGTTWGQTQYF
v_call: TRBV13; d_call: .; clone_size: .; j_call: TRBJ2-7; cdr3_nt: TGTGCCAGCAGCGCGATCTATTACGAGCAGTACTTC; cdr3_aa: CASSAIYYEQYF
v_call: TRBV18; d_call: .; clone_size: few; j_call: TRBJ1-2; cdr3_nt: TGTGCCAGCTCACCAATTCGGCACAGACCCAACTATGGCTACACCTTC; cdr3_aa: CASSPIRHRPNYGYTF
v_call: TRBV4-2; d_call: .; clone_size: .; j_call: TRBJ2-1; cdr3_nt: TGTGCCAGCAGCCAAGATGGGGGGGCCGATGAGCAGTTCTTC; cdr3_aa: CASSQDGGADEQFF
v_call: TRBV7-6; d_call: TRBD2; clone_size: .; j_call: TRBJ2-3; cdr3_nt: TGTGCCAGCAGCCTTACAGGGCGGGAGGGAATAGATACGCAGTATTTT; cdr3_aa: CASSLTGREGIDTQYF
v_call: TRBV7-3; d_call: .; clone_size: .; j_call: TRBJ1-2; cdr3_nt: TGTGCCAGCAGCCTACACGACAGGGGCTACACCTTC; cdr3_aa: CASSLHDRGYTF
v_call: TRBV20-1; d_call: .; clone_size: .; j_call: TRBJ2-7; cdr3_nt: TGCAGTGCTAGAAGTATGAGGCCGGGGGACAGAGACAACCGGGAGCAGTACTTC; cdr3_aa: CSARSMRPGDRDNREQYF
v_call: TRBV20-1; d_call: TRBD2; clone_size: .; j_call: TRBJ2-1; cdr3_nt: TGCAGTGCTCGGGAGGGCATAGCGGGGTCTAACTTC; cdr3_aa: CSAREGIAGSNF
v_call: TRBV5-1; d_call: .; clone_size: .; j_call: TRBJ2-1; cdr3_nt: TGCGCCAGCAGCTTGATGGCGGGTGTAATCTACAATGAGCAGTTCTTC; cdr3_aa: CASSLMAGVIYNEQFF
v_call: TRBV27; d_call: .; clone_size: .; j_call: TRBJ1-6; cdr3_nt: TGTGCCAGCAGTTTCGGCTATAATTCACCCCTCCACTTT; cdr3_aa: CASSFGYNSPLHF
v_call: TRBV5-1; d_call: .; clone_size: few; j_call: TRBJ1-4; cdr3_nt: TGCGCCAGCAGCTTCGGGACACGGGGTGAAAAACTGTTTTTT; cdr3_aa: CASSFGTRGEKLFF
v_call: TRBV5-1; d_call: .; clone_size: .; j_call: TRBJ1-3; cdr3_nt: TGCGCCAGCAGCTTGAGTATCGTCTCTGGAAACACCATATATTTT; cdr3_aa: CASSLSIVSGNTIYF
v_call: TRBV27; d_call: .; clone_size: .; j_call: TRBJ1-5; cdr3_nt: TGTGCCAGCAGTTTAACGGCAGGGACTCAGCCCCAGCATTTT; cdr3_aa: CASSLTAGTQPQHF
v_call: TRBV7-2; d_call: TRBD2; clone_size: .; j_call: TRBJ2-3; cdr3_nt: TGTGCCAGCAGCTTCCAGCCGGGACTAGCGGACACAGATACGCAGTATTTT; cdr3_aa: CASSFQPGLADTDTQYF
v_call: TRBV5-1; d_call: TRBD1; clone_size: few; j_call: TRBJ2-1; cdr3_nt: TGCGCCAGCAGCGTCTATACAGGGGGCGATGAGCAGTTCTTC; cdr3_aa: CASSVYTGGDEQFF
v_call: TRBV9; d_call: .; clone_size: once; j_call: TRBJ1-2; cdr3_nt: TGTGCCAGCAGCGTAGACGGGAACCTATATGGCTACACCTTC; cdr3_aa: CASSVDGNLYGYTF
v_call: TRBV27; d_call: .; clone_size: .; j_call: TRBJ2-1; cdr3_nt: TGTGCCAGCAGTTGGGGGGCCAACAATGAGCAGTTCTTC; cdr3_aa: CASSWGANNEQFF
v_call: TRBV2; d_call: .; clone_size: few; j_call: TRBJ2-7; cdr3_nt: TGTGCCAGCAGTGGGGACCGGGACTTCTCCTACGAGCAGTACTTC; cdr3_aa: CASSGDRDFSYEQYF
v_call: TRBV9; d_call: .; clone_size: .; j_call: TRBJ1-5; cdr3_nt: TGTGCCAGCAGCGTAGGGACGGGGCAAAATCAGCCCCAGCATTTT; cdr3_aa: CASSVGTGQNQPQHF
v_call: TRBV27; d_call: .; clone_size: .; j_call: TRBJ2-5; cdr3_nt: TGTGCCAGCAGCCTCGAGGCAGGGCAAGAGACCCAGTACTTC; cdr3_aa: CASSLEAGQETQYF